Only one count was recorded for the clone carrying this T cell receptor (beta chain). Its antigen is currently unknown. The PCR made use of 60 Vbeta and 13 Jbeta primers. TCRdb's copy holds only in-frame clones and misses some; the assay was immunoSEQ multiplex PCR. The sample holds more than 130,000 clones, roughly 79% seen once. V trimming: 6 bases; J trimming: 6 bases; junction bases outside the gene matches: 1. Germline V lookup: CDR1 LNHDA, CDR2 SQIVND (reference sequence). The CDR3 has 12 residues. This entry is derived from a study of cytomegalovirus exposure and HLA in healthy donors. Study at large: Previous work identified some 120 million unique TCR beta sequences from some 170 million T cells. Overall study findings and caveats: Confirmation was obtained in vitro that a few CMV-associated chains are specific for CMV antigens. In a later analysis, TCR association rates varied by HLA locus: DRB1 most, HLA-C fewest.

Sequences were obtained from PBMCs. This TCR was recovered from a male donor in good health and CMV-seronegative. This sequence joins TRBV19 and TRBJ2-2; 7 bases line up with TRBD1. In nucleotides, the CDR3 is TGTGCCAGTAGAACAGGGGCCGGGGAGCTGTTTTTT. It specifies CASRTGAGELFF.